Shown below are 19 T cell receptor beta chains from a single sample sequenced in a study of cytotoxic CD8 clonotypes in ibrutinib-treated CLL. TCRdb's copy holds only in-frame clones and misses some; the assay was immunoSEQ multiplex PCR. The sample consists of about 160,000 clones, 70% to 85% of them appearing once. Sequencing used PBMCs, obtained after 12 months of ibrutinib treatment. The receptors shown here come from a human donor with chronic lymphocytic leukemia.

In nucleotides, the CDR3 is TGTGCCAGCAGTGAGGGGGGCGCGGACTATGGCTACACCTTC. This translates into CASSEGGADYGYTF. The rearrangement joins TRBV2 to TRBJ1-2; maybe TRBD1 (6 bases). Germline lookup yields CDR1 SNHLY and CDR2 FYNNEI. The V gene lost 3 bases and the J gene lost 3 bases, with 11 bases spanning the gap. This CDR3 contains 14 residues.

The chain has TRBV5-4 and TRBJ2-7; possible D gene TRBD1, 6 bases. This CDR3 is built from 16 residues. Between the trimmed V and J ends, which lost 3 bases and 1 base, there was a span of 17 bases. Germline assignment: CDR1 SGHNT and CDR2 YYREEE (reference sequence). CDR3 DNA: TGTGCCAGCAGCTCCAAGGGCTGGCAGGGGTCCTACGAGCAGTACTTC. It encodes CASSSKGWQGSYEQYF.

The chain carries TRBV5-1 and TRBJ2-2, with 8 bases identical to TRBD2. Germline CDR1 is SGHRS and CDR2 is YFSETQ. The CDR3 contains 16 residues. J gave up 5 bases and V 0 bases, and 6 bases lay outside the gene matches. The CDR3 DNA is TGCGCCAGCAGCTTGGGGGTAGCGGGGACAACCGGGGAGCTGTTTTTT. Encoded protein: CASSLGVAGTTGELFF.

The chain carries TRBV19 and TRBJ2-7, with a weak D call TRBD2 (6 bases). The V end was cut by 3 bases, the J end by 2 bases, with 20 bases between. CDR1 and CDR2 (germline): LNHDA, SQIVND (reference sequence). CDR3 length: 17 residues. The CDR3 protein is CASSMGGTLGPTYEQYF. The DNA for the CDR3 is TGTGCCAGTAGTATGGGGGGAACCCTGGGCCCTACCTACGAGCAGTACTTC.

The chain employs TRBV18 and TRBJ1-1, with 7 bases identical to TRBD1. Germline V gene lookup returns CDR1 KGHSH and CDR2 LQKENI. The CDR3 has 15 amino acids. V gave up 2 bases and J gave up 5 bases; unmatched junction bases: 8. DNA for the CDR3: TGTGCCAGCTCACCAACACCTGTACAGGGGACTGAAGCTTTCTTT. Translated: CASSPTPVQGTEAFF.

V usage is TRBV5-5 and J usage is TRBJ1-6; D possibly corresponds to TRBD1 (5 bases). CDR1 is SGHKS and CDR2 is YYEKEE in the germline V gene (reference sequence). The CDR3 spans 17 residues. Trimming took off 4 bases at V and 2 bases at J, with 16 bases between the two ends. The CDR3 sequence: CASSPQGGAAYNSPLHF. As DNA, the CDR3 is TGTGCCAGCAGCCCCCAGGGCGGGGCCGCCTATAATTCACCCCTCCACTTT.

CDR3 sequence: CASSIGPPGQGSYEQYF. The DNA of the CDR3 is TGTGCCAGTAGTATAGGCCCACCGGGACAGGGTTCCTACGAGCAGTACTTC. V usage is TRBV19 and J usage is TRBJ2-7; 9 bases are shared with TRBD1. The CDR3 spans 17 residues. J gave up 1 base and V 1 base, and 8 bases lay outside the gene matches. CDR1 and CDR2 from the germline V gene are LNHDA and SQIVND (reference sequence).

The V call is TRBV2, the J call TRBJ2-2; TRBD1 or TRBD2 may be the D gene (5 bases each). The V and J ends lost 6 bases and 8 bases respectively, with 13 bases between them. The CDR3 is 13 amino acids. Germline V gene lookup returns CDR1 SNHLY and CDR2 FYNNEI. CDR3 sequence reads: CASRGDAVGELFF. As DNA, the CDR3 is TGTGCCAGCAGGGGGGACGCGGTTGGGGAGCTGTTTTTT.

This clone has just one count. V is TRBV9 and J is TRBJ2-2; the match to TRBD1 covers 7 bases. In germline, CDR1 is SGDLS, CDR2 YYNGEE. The CDR3 runs 15 residues. J gave up 7 bases and V 4 bases, and 10 bases lay outside the gene matches. The CDR3 DNA is TGTGCCAGCAGCAAGACAGGGATCGGCAGCGGGGAGCTGTTTTTT. It translates to CASSKTGIGSGELFF.

This clone has a single count. V gene TRBV27 combines with J gene TRBJ1-1; 7 nucleotides agree with TRBD1. This CDR3 contains 15 residues. The V segment lost 2 bases and the J segment 7 bases; nucleotides outside the gene matches: 10. Germline-derived CDR1 and CDR2 are MNHEY and SMNVEV (reference sequence). The CDR3 region is CASSLIGGPFDEAFF. The DNA of the CDR3 is TGTGCCAGCAGTTTAATAGGGGGCCCGTTTGATGAAGCTTTCTTT.

V usage is TRBV15 and J usage is TRBJ2-6; 7 bases agree with TRBD2. The CDR3 has 16 residues. Per the germline V gene, CDR1 is LNHNV and CDR2 is YYDKDF (reference sequence). V gave up 3 bases and J gave up 1 base; unmatched junction bases: 3. The CDR3 bases are TGTGCCACCAGCAGCGGGGGGATTTCTGGGGCCAACGTCCTGACTTTC. This encodes CATSSGGISGANVLTF.

The rearrangement links TRBV5-1 to TRBJ2-6, with 9 bases fitting TRBD1. Germline V lookup: CDR1 SGHRS, CDR2 YFSETQ. V gave up 4 bases and J gave up 0 bases; unmatched junction bases: 8. The CDR3 length is 18 residues. The CDR3 nucleotides are TGCGCCAGCAGCAGCCGGGACAGGGTGTACTCTGGGGCCAACGTCCTGACTTTC. Its translation: CASSSRDRVYSGANVLTF. Full variable domain (outside the CDR3, taken from reference TRBV5-1 and TRBJ2-6): KAGVTQTPRYLIKTRGQQVTLSCSPISGHRSVSWYQQTPGQGLQFLFEYFSETQRNKGNFPGRFSGRQFSNSRSEMNVSTLELGDSALYLCASSSRDRVYSGANVLTFGAGSRLTVL.

The chain carries TRBV28 and TRBJ2-5; D remains ambiguous. Trimming shortened V by 3 bases and J by 7 bases, and 15 bases separated the two germline ends. CDR1 is MDHEN, CDR2 SYDVKM, per germline. CDR3 size: 14 residues. CDR3 nucleotide sequence: TGTGCCAGCAGTTTGCCGAGGACGATCGGGACCCAGTACTTC. It codes for CASSLPRTIGTQYF.

The genes are TRBV30 and TRBJ1-2; D is undetermined. The V gene lost 5 bases and the J gene lost 5 bases, with 12 bases spanning the gap. CDR1 is GTSNPN, CDR2 SVGIG, per germline (reference sequence). The CDR3 covers 12 residues. CDR3 bases: TGTGCCTGGGATAAGTCCGTTTATGGCTACACCTTC. It codes for CAWDKSVYGYTF.

The CDR3 sequence is CASSAGYEQFF. For the CDR3, the DNA is TGTGCCAGCAGTGCGGGGTATGAGCAGTTCTTC. This chain uses TRBV6-1 with TRBJ2-1; D perhaps matches TRBD2 (5 bases). Trimming pared 4 bases from V and 8 bases from J, leaving 6 bases between. This CDR3 has 11 amino acids. From germline, CDR1 is MNHNS and CDR2 SASEGT.

This rearrangement joins TRBV7-2 to TRBJ2-5, with 7 bases lining up with TRBD2. There are 15 residues in the CDR3. Trimming cost V 4 bases and J 1 base; bases outside gene matches: 6. The V gene's germline CDR1 is SGHTA and CDR2 FQGNSA. This chain's CDR3 is CASSWGGRGQETQYF. As DNA, the CDR3 is TGTGCCAGCAGCTGGGGAGGGAGGGGCCAAGAGACCCAGTACTTC.

V and J are TRBV9 and TRBJ1-4; D is undetermined. There are 16 residues in the CDR3. Trimming shortened V by 0 bases and J by 8 bases, and 17 bases separated the two germline ends. Germline CDR1 and CDR2: SGDLS and YYNGEE. The CDR3 DNA reads as TGTGCCAGCAGCGTAGGTGGGAGAGCAAAAACGGAAAAACTGTTTTTT. Protein product: CASSVGGRAKTEKLFF.

This clone occurred many times. The V gene is TRBV15, the J gene TRBJ2-7; D is uncertain. Trimming cost V 2 bases and J 4 bases, with 9 bases left between them. CDR3 length equals 13 residues. From germline, CDR1 is LNHNV and CDR2 YYDKDF (reference sequence). The CDR3 DNA reads TGTGCCACCAGCAGACAAGGGTTGTACGAGCAGTACTTC. Its translation: CATSRQGLYEQYF.

This clone came up a few times. The chain uses TRBV7-2 and TRBJ2-7; D may be TRBD1 (5 bases). V gave up 1 base and J gave up 3 bases, with 16 bases separating them. Per germline, CDR1 SGHTA and CDR2 FQGNSA. The CDR3 is 16 amino acids. CDR3 DNA sequence: TGTGCCAGCAGCTTAGGGGCAGGGTACCTACTCTACGAGCAGTACTTC. This translates into CASSLGAGYLLYEQYF. Drawing the rest from reference TRBV7-2 and TRBJ2-7, the complete variable domain is GAGVSQSPSNKVTEKGKDVELRCDPISGHTALYWYRQSLGQGLEFLIYFQGNSAPDKSGLPSDRFSAERTGGSVSTLTIQRTQQEDSAVYLCASSLGAGYLLYEQYFGPGTRLTVT.